This TCR beta chain came from a study of blood T cell repertoires in COVID-19. Study-wide context: Sample material is recorded as cDNA or gDNA derived from T cells, B-cell-depleted T cells, or PBMCs.

Measured with immunoSEQ multiplex PCR; TCRdb has only the in-frame clones, and not every one. This sample has 150,000 or so clones, with approximately 83% found just once. Patients at the Seattle site were enrolled during active infection and followed longitudinally. The germline V gene encodes CDR1 MNHEY and CDR2 SMNVEV (reference sequence). Trimming removed 6 bases from V and 6 bases from J; junction bases left unmatched: 7. The CDR3 is made up of 14 amino acids. The specimen sequenced was peripheral blood. V is TRBV27 and J is TRBJ2-1; 8 bases fit TRBD1. The receptor was derived from a woman between 55 and 75 years old with COVID-19, enrolled during active disease. DNA of the CDR3: TGTGCCAGCAGAAACAGGGGGTATGTCAATGAGCAGTTCTTC. Its protein product is CASRNRGYVNEQFF.